This entry features one T cell receptor beta chain sequence. V lost 4 bases and J lost 1, with 8 bases in between. The CDR3 consists of 14 residues. The germline gives CDR1 SNHLY, CDR2 FYNNEI. This specimen comes from a study of CD8+ T cells in alopecia areata. TCR sequencing used cDNA made by reverse transcription of extracted RNA. The data were produced by immunoSEQ multiplex PCR, yet TCRdb's version contains in-frame clones alone and is incomplete. The sample includes roughly 140,000 clones, 45% to 60% seen only once; the top ten take roughly 0.9%. Sequences were derived from CD4+ T cells sorted from blood, sampled at week 0. The rearrangement links TRBV2 to TRBJ2-4; D is ambiguous. The sequence was collected from a human donor with alopecia areata. The CDR3 spells CASSVREAKNIQYF. The DNA of the CDR3 is TGTGCCAGCAGTGTTCGTGAGGCCAAAAACATTCAGTACTTC.